One and the same sample provided the 32 T cell receptor beta chains below, sequenced in a study of blood T cell repertoires in COVID-19. Profiling relied on immunoSEQ multiplex PCR, and the TCRdb table lists in-frame clones only, not all of them. The sample lists about 350,000 clones; approximately 86% were seen once. Specimen: peripheral blood. Receptors originate from a man aged 25 to 45 with COVID-19, enrolled during active disease.

This rearrangement joins TRBV7-2 to TRBJ2-3; the match to TRBD2 covers 13 bases. This CDR3 has 18 residues. The germline V gene encodes CDR1 SGHTA and CDR2 FQGNSA. V shed 5 bases and J 0 bases; nucleotides not matched to a gene: 8. DNA of the CDR3: TGTGCCAGCAGCCCATTACTAGCGGGAGGGATTAGCACAGATACGCAGTATTTT. It yields the protein CASSPLLAGGISTDTQYF.

J is TRBJ2-3 and V is TRBV7-2; 7 nucleotides match TRBD1. In germline, CDR1 is SGHTA, CDR2 FQGNSA. The CDR3 loop spans 15 amino acids. Unmatched junction bases numbered 1, after V lost 1 base and J lost 0 bases. The CDR3 protein is CASSLGQGSTDTQYF. The CDR3 region has the DNA TGTGCCAGCAGCTTAGGACAGGGTAGCACAGATACGCAGTATTTT.

The chain recombines TRBV24-1 with TRBJ2-7, with 12 bases matching TRBD2. The germline CDR1 and CDR2 sequences are KGHDR and SFDVKD. Losses at the gene ends were 0 bases for V and 7 bases for J; bases not matched to a gene: 6. The CDR3 spans 16 residues. Here the CDR3 reads CATSDLHLAGGLEQYF. CDR3 in DNA: TGTGCCACCAGTGATTTGCACCTAGCGGGGGGGCTTGAGCAGTACTTC.

This chain uses TRBV5-8 with TRBJ1-4; no clear D gene. There are 15 residues in the CDR3. The V end was cut by 2 bases, the J end by 0 bases, with 8 bases between. In germline, CDR1 is SGHTS, CDR2 YDEGEE. CDR3 amino acids: CASSFRGSTNEKLFF. CDR3 coding DNA: TGTGCCAGCAGCTTTCGGGGATCAACTAATGAAAAACTGTTTTTT.

Only one count was recorded for this clone. The chain joins TRBV3-1 (or the pseudogene TRBV3-2) to TRBJ2-1; D is perhaps TRBD2 (6 bases). Per the germline V gene, CDR1 is LGHDT and CDR2 is YNNKEL (reference sequence). The ends were cut back, 6 bases at V and 4 bases at J, with 13 bases in the middle. There are 14 residues in the CDR3. The CDR3 sequence: CASRLSGGYNEQFF. CDR3 in DNA: TGTGCCAGCAGACTTTCCGGGGGTTACAATGAGCAGTTCTTC.

V is TRBV7-3 and J is TRBJ2-1, with TRBD1 identical over 7 bases. Germline CDR1 and CDR2: SGHTA and FQGTGA. This CDR3 has 14 residues. J lost 7 bases, V lost 5 bases, and 8 bases had no gene match. In DNA, the CDR3 is TGTGCCAGCAGCGAACAGGGGAAGGGTAATGAGCAGTTCTTC. Protein: CASSEQGKGNEQFF.

This clone has a handful of counts. J is TRBJ1-1 and V is TRBV2; no clear D gene. This CDR3 region has 13 residues. The germline V gene encodes CDR1 SNHLY and CDR2 FYNNEI. V lost 7 bases and J lost 1, with 10 bases in between. CDR3 in DNA: TGTGCCAGCACGGTGAGAGGGAACACTGAAGCTTTCTTT. The encoded protein is CASTVRGNTEAFF. The complete variable domain, with remaining parts taken from reference TRBV2 and TRBJ1-1, reads EPEVTQTPSHQVTQMGQEVILRCVPISNHLYFYWYRQILGQKVEFLVSFYNNEISEKSEIFDDQFSVERPDGSNFTLKIRSTKLEDSAMYFCASTVRGNTEAFFGQGTRLTVV.

V gene TRBV7-2 combines with J gene TRBJ2-7; D not resolved. CDR3 length: 16 residues. The V gene's germline CDR1 is SGHTA and CDR2 FQGNSA. Deletions cut 0 bases from V and 0 bases from J, with 12 bases between. In DNA, the CDR3 is TGTGCCAGCAGCTTAGCCCCAAGCTCTCTCTCCTACGAGCAGTACTTC. Its translation: CASSLAPSSLSYEQYF.

This clone turned up a few times. This chain links TRBV6-2 or TRBV6-3 with TRBJ1-5; D call uncertain. V shed 7 bases and J shed 0 bases, with 7 bases lying between them. Germline lookup yields CDR1 MNHEY and CDR2 SVGEGT. This CDR3 spans 13 amino acids. CDR3 nucleotide sequence: TGTGCCAGCACCCCGAGTAGCAATCAGCCCCAGCATTTT. Its translation is CASTPSSNQPQHF.

The chain has TRBV10-3 and TRBJ1-5, with 8 nucleotides matching TRBD1. Germline CDR1 ENHRY, CDR2 SYGVKD. CDR3 length: 15 residues. The V gene end was trimmed by 5 bases and the J gene end by 7 bases; junction bases not matched to a gene: 10. The CDR3 protein is CAISPTGQGGQPQHF. The CDR3 DNA reads TGTGCCATCAGTCCCACCGGACAGGGTGGGCAGCCCCAGCATTTT.

The rearrangement links TRBV7-3 to TRBJ1-6; 11 nucleotides agree with TRBD1. Germline-derived CDR1 and CDR2 are SGHTA and FQGTGA. This CDR3 is 16 amino acids long. V lost 2 bases and J lost 9; bases outside the gene matches: 6. CDR3 region: CASSLAGQGASSPLHF. As DNA, the CDR3 is TGTGCCAGCAGCTTAGCCGGACAGGGGGCCTCTTCACCCCTCCACTTT.

This rearrangement joins TRBV7-3 to TRBJ2-7; TRBD2 aligns across 12 bases. From germline, CDR1 is SGHTA and CDR2 FQGTGA. The CDR3 covers 15 residues. With V trimmed by 5 bases and J by 3 bases, 5 bases remained unmatched. CDR3 coding DNA: TGTGCCAGCAGCCTAGGGACTAGCGGGTTCTACGAGCAGTACTTC. This translates into CASSLGTSGFYEQYF.

This clone appeared a few times. The chain's CDR3 is CASSLLDAKANYGYTF. CDR3 nucleotide sequence: TGTGCCAGCAGTTTGCTAGACGCAAAGGCTAACTATGGCTACACCTTC. The chain is built from TRBV27 and TRBJ1-2, with D unclear. This CDR3 has 16 residues. Germline-derived CDR1 and CDR2 are MNHEY and SMNVEV (reference sequence). Between the trimmed V and J ends, which lost 3 bases and 0 bases, there was a span of 14 bases.

This chain connects TRBV9 to TRBJ1-2; 8 bases match TRBD1. The CDR3 totals 16 residues. Germline V gives CDR1 SGDLS, CDR2 YYNGEE. J was trimmed by 5 bases and V by 4 bases; bases with no gene match: 13. This chain's CDR3 is CASSRGTGPSGYGYTF. The CDR3, as DNA: TGTGCCAGCAGCAGAGGGACAGGTCCGTCGGGGTATGGCTACACCTTC. The variable domain in full, completed from reference TRBV9 and TRBJ1-2, reads DSGVTQTPKHLITATGQRVTLRCSPRSGDLSVYWYQQSLDQGLQFLIQYYNGEERAKGNILERFSAQQFPDLHSELNLSSLELGDSALYFCASSRGTGPSGYGYTFGSGTRLTVV.

As for this clone: This sequence may be a read error, since a much larger clone differs from it by one base. This chain uses TRBV3-1 (or the pseudogene TRBV3-2) with TRBJ1-1; TRBD1 agrees at 7 bases. Germline V CDR1 and CDR2: LGHDT, YNNKEL (reference sequence). This CDR3 spans 14 amino acids. Trimming at V came to 4 bases and at J to 0 bases, leaving 2 bases not matched to a gene. For the CDR3, the DNA is TGTGCCAGCAGCCCGGGACAGCTGAACACTGAAGCTTTCTTT. Translated: CASSPGQLNTEAFF.

Regarding this clone: It is unclear where the CDR3 begins or ends on the DNA, so no DNA is shown, and the CDR3 is as TCRdb lists it. This rearrangement joins TRBV30 to TRBJ1-1. Termini included, the CDR3 measures 13 amino acids. Germline CDR1 reads GTSNPN; CDR2 reads SVGIG (reference sequence). The CDR3 loop is CAWSVLLYTEAFF.

V and J are TRBV11-2 and TRBJ1-1, with a weak D call TRBD1 (6 bases). The CDR3 consists of 13 residues. V was cut by 1 base and J by 3 bases, with 6 bases left in between. Germline CDR1 reads SGHAT; CDR2 reads FQNNGV. CDR3 amino acids: CASSLGTDTEAFF. CDR3 sequence (DNA): TGTGCCAGCAGCTTAGGGACAGACACTGAAGCTTTCTTT.

The rearrangement links TRBV5-1 to TRBJ1-4; possibly TRBD1 for D (5 bases). Germline loops: CDR1 SGHRS, CDR2 YFSETQ. This CDR3 is 15 amino acids long. V was trimmed by 4 bases and J by 2 bases, leaving 12 bases between them. This chain's CDR3 is CASSLLGTTNEKLFF. The DNA of the CDR3 is TGCGCCAGCAGCCTGCTAGGGACTACTAATGAAAAACTGTTTTTT. Full variable domain (remainder filled in from reference TRBV5-1 and TRBJ1-4): KAGVTQTPRYLIKTRGQQVTLSCSPISGHRSVSWYQQTPGQGLQFLFEYFSETQRNKGNFPGRFSGRQFSNSRSEMNVSTLELGDSALYLCASSLLGTTNEKLFFGSGTQLSVL.

V is TRBV4-1 and J is TRBJ2-3, with 14 bases fitting TRBD2. Germline V gives CDR1 MGHRA, CDR2 YSYEKL. V trimming: 5 bases; J trimming: 2 bases; junction bases outside the gene matches: 3. The CDR3 runs 16 residues. The CDR3: CASSRLAGGDTDTQYF. The CDR3 nucleotides are TGCGCCAGCAGCAGACTAGCGGGAGGGGACACAGATACGCAGTATTTT.

This chain connects TRBV28 to TRBJ1-5, with a possible D match to TRBD1 (5 bases). This CDR3 comprises 13 residues. Germline CDR1 is MDHEN and CDR2 is SYDVKM. Between the trimmed V and J ends, which lost 8 bases and 2 bases, there was a span of 10 bases. CDR3 nucleotides: TGTGCCAGCCTAGAGACAGGCAATCAGCCCCAGCATTTT. This gives the protein CASLETGNQPQHF.

The chain employs TRBV6-6 and TRBJ2-5; 8 nucleotides match TRBD1. The CDR3 has 15 residues. Germline V gene data show CDR1 as MNHNY and CDR2 as SVGAGI (reference sequence). Unmatched junction bases numbered 6, after V lost 2 bases and J lost 4 bases. The CDR3 DNA reads as TGTGCCAGCAGTTACCTTACCGGGACAGGAGAGACCCAGTACTTC. Residues: CASSYLTGTGETQYF.

The chain links TRBV30 to TRBJ1-5; D may be TRBD1 (5 bases). The CDR3 has 15 amino acids. The V end was cut by 2 bases, the J end by 0 bases, with 11 bases between. Germline V gene lookup returns CDR1 GTSNPN and CDR2 SVGIG (reference sequence). CDR3 sequence reads: CAWSRGLFSNQPQHF. Written as DNA, the CDR3 is TGTGCCTGGAGTAGGGGACTCTTTAGCAATCAGCCCCAGCATTTT.

The V and J genes are TRBV4-1 and TRBJ1-1; a possible D gene is TRBD1 (6 bases). In germline, CDR1 is MGHRA, CDR2 YSYEKL. This CDR3 is 14 amino acids long. V was trimmed by 0 bases and J by 11 bases, leaving 16 bases between them. CDR3 loop: CASSQDGGTHWAFF. CDR3 bases: TGCGCCAGCAGCCAAGATGGGGGCACTCATTGGGCTTTCTTT.

This clone turned up a few times. The chain recombines TRBV4-2 with TRBJ1-2; D not certain. Germline V CDR1 and CDR2: LGHNA, YNFKEQ. Trimming pared 1 base from V and 4 bases from J, leaving 13 bases between. There are 15 residues in the CDR3. CDR3 sequence: CASSQARERLYGYTF. CDR3 bases: TGTGCCAGCAGCCAAGCTAGGGAGAGGCTCTATGGCTACACCTTC.

The chain joins TRBV5-1 to TRBJ2-3; 8 positions match TRBD2. V shed 2 bases and J 6 bases; nucleotides not matched to a gene: 8. CDR3 size: 15 residues. The germline gives CDR1 SGHRS, CDR2 YFSETQ. The CDR3 reads CASSFGSGAGDTQYF. DNA for the CDR3: TGCGCCAGCAGCTTCGGTAGCGGGGCTGGGGATACGCAGTATTTT.

J is TRBJ2-5 and V is TRBV5-1, with 7 bases that match TRBD2. Trimming cost V 0 bases and J 0 bases; bases outside gene matches: 5. Germline-derived CDR1 and CDR2 are SGHRS and YFSETQ. This CDR3 contains 16 residues. CDR3 protein: CASSLGLAQYQETQYF. CDR3 DNA: TGCGCCAGCAGCTTGGGACTAGCCCAGTACCAAGAGACCCAGTACTTC.

CDR3 DNA sequence: TGTGCCAGCAGTGAAGCGTATCTACTCTACGAGCAGTACTTC. Residues: CASSEAYLLYEQYF. This sequence joins TRBV6-1 and TRBJ2-7, with unresolved D. The germline V and J ends were trimmed by 0 bases and 3 bases, with 9 bases remaining between them. This CDR3 region has 14 residues. The germline V gene encodes CDR1 MNHNS and CDR2 SASEGT.

The genes are TRBV7-3 and TRBJ2-3; 11 nucleotides match TRBD2. The V gene's germline CDR1 is SGHTA and CDR2 FQGTGA. The length of the CDR3 is 15 residues. V trimming: 6 bases; J trimming: 4 bases; junction bases outside the gene matches: 6. The CDR3 protein is CASSVTSGKSDTQYF. DNA for the CDR3: TGTGCCAGCAGTGTGACTAGCGGGAAGTCAGATACGCAGTATTTT.

This chain connects TRBV27 to TRBJ1-6; D might be TRBD1 (6 bases). In germline, CDR1 is MNHEY, CDR2 SMNVEV (reference sequence). The CDR3 is 18 residues long. Trimming took off 1 base at V and 11 bases at J, with 24 bases between the two ends. The CDR3 loop reads CASSLFVRTGSGGTPLHF. The CDR3, as DNA: TGTGCCAGCAGTTTATTTGTCCGCACAGGGTCGGGGGGGACACCCCTCCACTTT.

The V and J genes are TRBV5-4 and TRBJ2-5, with 15 bases identical to TRBD2. Per the germline V gene, CDR1 is SGHNT and CDR2 is YYREEE (reference sequence). The CDR3 runs 14 residues. V lost 7 bases and J lost 5; bases outside the gene matches: 3. CDR3 residues: CASGGLAGGETQYF. The CDR3 DNA follows: TGTGCCAGCGGAGGACTAGCGGGGGGGGAGACCCAGTACTTC. The complete variable domain, with remaining parts taken from reference TRBV5-4 and TRBJ2-5, reads ETGVTQSPTHLIKTRGQQVTLRCSSQSGHNTVSWYQQALGQGPQFIFQYYREEENGRGNFPPRFSGLQFPNYSSELNVNALELDDSALYLCASGGLAGGETQYFGPGTRLLVL.

The chain joins TRBV27 to TRBJ2-7, with 8 positions matching TRBD1. J was trimmed by 5 bases and V by 7 bases; bases with no gene match: 7. Looked up from germline, CDR1 is MNHEY and CDR2 is SMNVEV (reference sequence). The CDR3 consists of 13 residues. CDR3 bases: TGTGCCAGCACCCTACGGACAGGGAACGAGCAGTACTTC. It is translated as CASTLRTGNEQYF.

The genes are TRBV2 and TRBJ2-7, with 9 bases identical to TRBD2. Germline V gene lookup returns CDR1 SNHLY and CDR2 FYNNEI. After removal of 7 bases from V and 3 bases from J, the junction contained 10 bases not matched to a gene. CDR3 length: 15 amino acids. DNA for the CDR3: TGTGCCAGCATGAGTTCTGGGACTAGCAGCTACGAGCAGTACTTC. Protein sequence: CASMSSGTSSYEQYF. Supplemented by reference TRBV2 and TRBJ2-7, the full variable domain reads EPEVTQTPSHQVTQMGQEVILRCVPISNHLYFYWYRQILGQKVEFLVSFYNNEISEKSEIFDDQFSVERPDGSNFTLKIRSTKLEDSAMYFCASMSSGTSSYEQYFGPGTRLTVT.